Below, one T cell receptor (beta chain) is given with its context. The germline CDR1 and CDR2 sequences are MGHRA and YSYEKL. V dropped 4 bases and J dropped 9 bases, with 13 bases sitting between them. This CDR3 is 13 amino acids long. Authors' analysis steps: Estimates of nucleated cell counts were drawn from the amplification of reference gene primers. Produced via immunoSEQ multiplex PCR; TCRdb's table is partial and in-frame only. The V and J calls and clone size come from that table; D and trimming were worked out from the DNA. The sample yields about 110,000 clones, approximately 90% seen once. This specimen belongs to a study of blood T cell repertoires in COVID-19. Study summary: Samples came from the United States, Italy and Spain, spanning acute and convalescent COVID-19. From T cells, B-cell-depleted T cells, or PBMCs came the material, which was cDNA or gDNA.

This clonotype originated in a woman older than 75 with acute or convalescent COVID-19. Sequences were obtained from peripheral blood. The genes are TRBV4-1 and TRBJ2-1, with a tentative D call TRBD2 (7 bases). CDR3 region: CASSPRGAGEQFF. The CDR3 nucleotides read TGCGCCAGCAGCCCTCGGGGGGCGGGTGAGCAGTTCTTC.